These 23 T cell receptor beta chains were all obtained from the same sample, sequenced in a study of OX40 agonist ivuxolimab in advanced cancers. Only in-frame clones appear in the TCRdb table, and some are missing; sequencing was by immunoSEQ multiplex PCR. The table records approximately 92,000 clones, around 80% of them present only once. Sample: CD4+ or CD8+ T cells sorted from blood, taken in a trial of the OX40 agonist ivuxolimab. The receptors shown here come from an adult with an advanced solid tumor such as melanoma, head and neck, liver or kidney cancer.

The chain recombines TRBV19 with TRBJ2-2; the D gene is possibly TRBD1 (6 bases). Trimming took 6 bases from V and 7 from J, leaving 18 bases between them. The germline V gene encodes CDR1 LNHDA and CDR2 SQIVND (reference sequence). The CDR3 loop spans 15 amino acids. The CDR3 sequence is CASSLQGLTGGELFF. CDR3 coding DNA: TGTGCCAGTAGCCTCCAGGGGCTGACGGGCGGGGAGCTGTTTTTT. The variable domain in full, with the rest retrieved from reference TRBV19 and TRBJ2-2, is DGGITQSPKYLFRKEGQNVTLSCEQNLNHDAMYWYRQDPGQGLRLIYYSQIVNDFQKGDIAEGYSVSREKKESFPLTVTSAQKNPTAFYLCASSLQGLTGGELFFGEGSRLTVL.

This rearrangement joins TRBV30 to TRBJ1-5, with 9 bases identical to TRBD1. Germline V CDR1 and CDR2: GTSNPN, SVGIG (reference sequence). The CDR3 is made up of 15 amino acids. V shed 5 bases, J shed 7 bases, and the junction held 12 bases outside the gene matches. CDR3 amino acids: CAWAVGGQGKQPQHF. CDR3 in DNA: TGTGCCTGGGCTGTCGGGGGACAGGGAAAACAGCCCCAGCATTTT.

V usage is TRBV10-2 and J usage is TRBJ1-2; a weak D match, TRBD1 (5 bases). This CDR3 has 16 amino acids. The germline gives CDR1 WSHSY, CDR2 SAAADI. The V gene lost 0 bases and the J gene lost 1 base, with 12 bases spanning the gap. CDR3 nucleotides: TGCGCCAGCAGTGAGTCGGCGGCAGGGTTTAACTATGGCTACACCTTC. It encodes CASSESAAGFNYGYTF.

The chain is built from TRBV6-1 and TRBJ1-1, with 7 positions matching TRBD1. Trimming cost V 2 bases and J 8 bases; bases outside gene matches: 5. The CDR3 has 13 residues. Germline CDR1 MNHNS, CDR2 SASEGT. The CDR3 sequence: CASSETGDSEAFF. CDR3 nucleotides: TGTGCCAGCAGTGAAACAGGGGATTCAGAAGCTTTCTTT.

The chain employs TRBV5-1 and TRBJ2-7; D unresolved. CDR1 and CDR2 (germline): SGHRS, YFSETQ. The CDR3 has 13 residues. V dropped 6 bases and J dropped 6 bases, with 16 bases sitting between them. This chain's CDR3 is CASTNTPAPEQYF. The DNA for the CDR3 is TGCGCCAGCACTAACACACCCGCACCCGAGCAGTACTTC.

CDR3: CASSLASLAGASTDTQYF. The CDR3 nucleotides read TGTGCCAGCAGCTTAGCGTCCCTAGCGGGGGCTAGCACAGATACGCAGTATTTT. The chain recombines TRBV7-9 with TRBJ2-3; TRBD2 aligns across 10 bases. The CDR3 consists of 18 residues. The V and J ends lost 0 bases and 0 bases, in that order; junction bases with no gene match: 6. Germline V CDR1 and CDR2: SEHNR, FQNEAQ (reference sequence).

The genes are TRBV28 and TRBJ2-1; 7 bases are a match to TRBD1. Trimming took 5 bases from V and 5 from J; bases not matched to a gene: 9. The germline CDR1 and CDR2 sequences are MDHEN and SYDVKM. The CDR3 length is 15 residues. This CDR3 is CASSLGQVLNNEQFF. The CDR3 region has the DNA TGTGCCAGCAGTCTCGGACAGGTTCTAAACAATGAGCAGTTCTTC.

This chain connects TRBV9 to TRBJ1-1; TRBD1 might be the D (5 bases). CDR3 length equals 14 residues. V lost 0 bases, J lost 5 bases, and 11 bases lay in between. The V gene's germline CDR1 is SGDLS and CDR2 YYNGEE. For the CDR3, the DNA is TGTGCCAGCAGCGTAGTGGGGGGTGAGACTGAAGCTTTCTTT. Translated: CASSVVGGETEAFF.

On this clone: Other DNA variants within this sample encode the same CDR3. V usage is TRBV5-1 and J usage is TRBJ2-3; D gene uncertain. Trimming took off 0 bases at V and 0 bases at J, with 5 bases between the two ends. The CDR3 is 14 residues long. CDR1 is SGHRS and CDR2 is YFSETQ in the germline V gene. The CDR3 DNA reads TGCGCCAGCAGCTTGGACAGAAGCACAGATACGCAGTATTTT. It is translated as CASSLDRSTDTQYF.

This clone has only one observation. V and J are TRBV4-3 and TRBJ1-4, with 10 bases that match TRBD1. CDR3 size: 15 residues. V lost 4 bases to trimming and J lost 8 bases; unmatched junction nucleotides: 7. CDR1 and CDR2 (germline): LGHNA, YSLEER. CDR3 DNA: TGCGCCAGCAGCCTTGGGACAGGGGAGTCGGAAAAACTGTTTTTT. Translation gives CASSLGTGESEKLFF.

The rearrangement joins TRBV5-1 to TRBJ1-4, with 7 bases lining up with TRBD1. CDR1 SGHRS and CDR2 YFSETQ come from the germline V gene. The V and J ends lost 4 bases and 0 bases, in that order; junction bases with no gene match: 9. The CDR3 contains 17 residues. The CDR3 region is CASSPGQVPPTNEKLFF. The CDR3 DNA is TGCGCCAGCAGCCCCGGACAGGTCCCTCCAACTAATGAAAAACTGTTTTTT.

The chain couples TRBV5-1 to TRBJ1-4; D is uncertain. This CDR3 has 15 amino acids. Trimming removed 10 bases from V and 2 bases from J, with 18 bases in between. Germline CDR1 and CDR2: SGHRS and YFSETQ. In DNA form, the CDR3 reads TGCGCCTCAGCGGTGGGAAGAGGGACTAATGAAAAACTGTTTTTT. Translated: CASAVGRGTNEKLFF.

The rearrangement uses TRBV2 and TRBJ1-1; unclear D gene. V lost 6 bases and J lost 1, with 12 bases in between. Germline CDR1 and CDR2: SNHLY and FYNNEI. The CDR3 sequence is 14 residues long. CDR3 residues: CASSGQAGNTEAFF. Written as DNA, the CDR3 is TGTGCCAGCAGCGGCCAAGCGGGGAACACTGAAGCTTTCTTT.

This chain connects TRBV11-2 to TRBJ2-7; D gene uncertain. The CDR3 has 11 residues. CDR1 and CDR2 from the germline V gene are SGHAT and FQNNGV. Trimming pared 4 bases from V and 7 bases from J, leaving 8 bases between. The CDR3 protein is CASSSPGEQYF. As DNA, the CDR3 is TGTGCCAGCAGCTCACCCGGGGAGCAGTACTTC. The full variable domain, rest sourced from reference TRBV11-2 and TRBJ2-7, is EAGVAQSPRYKIIEKRQSVAFWCNPISGHATLYWYQQILGQGPKLLIQFQNNGVVDDSQLPKDRFSAERLKGVDSTLKIQPAKLEDSAVYLCASSSPGEQYFGPGTRLTVT.

The V gene is TRBV6-1, the J gene TRBJ1-2; D not resolved. Trimming took 0 bases from V and 8 from J, leaving 13 bases between them. Germline V CDR1 and CDR2: MNHNS, SASEGT. The CDR3 is made up of 14 amino acids. The chain's CDR3 is CASSEAGGGQGYTF. DNA for the CDR3: TGTGCCAGCAGTGAAGCGGGAGGAGGGCAGGGCTACACCTTC.

Here the CDR3 reads CASSPGQGRTGELFF. The CDR3 DNA sequence: TGTGCCAGCAGTCCAGGACAGGGGAGAACCGGGGAGCTGTTTTTT. The V gene is TRBV27, the J gene TRBJ2-2; 9 nucleotides agree with TRBD1. Per germline, CDR1 MNHEY and CDR2 SMNVEV (reference sequence). V lost 5 bases, J lost 5 bases, and 6 bases stayed unmatched. This CDR3 is 15 amino acids long.

The chain employs TRBV7-8 and TRBJ1-1, with a possible D match to TRBD1 (5 bases). The germline gives CDR1 SGHVS, CDR2 FQNEAQ. The V gene lost 5 bases and the J gene lost 11 bases, with 15 bases spanning the gap. The length of the CDR3 is 12 residues. CDR3 DNA: TGTGCCAGCAGCCCCGTGGGGGGTTGGGCTTTCTTT. Translation: CASSPVGGWAFF.

V usage is TRBV2 and J usage is TRBJ2-4; D gene unclear. Germline values: CDR1 SNHLY, CDR2 FYNNEI. Deletions cut 6 bases from V and 1 base from J, with 22 bases between. The CDR3 covers 18 residues. The CDR3 reads CASRGTFSLGTAKNIQYF. The CDR3 region has the DNA TGTGCCAGCAGGGGTACCTTCTCTCTAGGTACGGCCAAAAACATTCAGTACTTC.

This clone was detected ten times or more. This rearrangement joins TRBV7-2 to TRBJ1-5; 10 bases align to TRBD1. The CDR3 has 15 amino acids. J lost 7 bases, V lost 5 bases, and 8 bases had no gene match. CDR1 and CDR2 from the germline V gene are SGHTA and FQGNSA. This CDR3 reads CASSMRTGGRQPQHF. The CDR3 coding sequence is TGTGCCAGCAGCATGAGGACAGGGGGGAGGCAGCCCCAGCATTTT.

The rearrangement uses TRBV5-1 and TRBJ2-1; possibly TRBD2 for D (7 bases). CDR1 SGHRS and CDR2 YFSETQ come from the germline V gene. Between the trimmed V and J ends, which lost 2 bases and 11 bases, there was a span of 14 bases. The CDR3 sequence is 13 residues long. The CDR3 DNA reads as TGCGCCAGCAGCTTTACTGGGGGGGACAAGCAGTTCTTC. Translation: CASSFTGGDKQFF. The whole variable domain, remainder taken from reference TRBV5-1 and TRBJ2-1, is KAGVTQTPRYLIKTRGQQVTLSCSPISGHRSVSWYQQTPGQGLQFLFEYFSETQRNKGNFPGRFSGRQFSNSRSEMNVSTLELGDSALYLCASSFTGGDKQFFGPGTRLTVL.

This clone was seen a single time. The genes are TRBV10-2 and TRBJ1-1, with 9 positions matching TRBD1. The length of the CDR3 is 13 residues. The ends lost 6 bases at V and 5 bases at J; junction bases unmatched: 4. In germline, CDR1 is WSHSY, CDR2 SAAADI. The CDR3 is CASRGQGETEAFF. CDR3 bases: TGCGCCAGCAGGGGACAGGGAGAGACTGAAGCTTTCTTT.

The chain employs TRBV4-2 and TRBJ2-2, with 7 bases that match TRBD2. This CDR3 is 16 amino acids long. The germline gives CDR1 LGHNA, CDR2 YNFKEQ. Losses at the gene ends were 4 bases for V and 4 bases for J; bases not matched to a gene: 9. The CDR3 DNA sequence: TGTGCCAGCAGCCCCCGACCAGCGGGGCTCACCGGGGAGCTGTTTTTT. It codes for CASSPRPAGLTGELFF.

This rearrangement joins TRBV4-1 to TRBJ2-7; 13 bases match TRBD2. CDR1 MGHRA and CDR2 YSYEKL come from the germline V gene. The V and J ends lost 4 bases and 1 base, in that order; junction bases with no gene match: 1. The CDR3 is 15 amino acids. The CDR3 loop reads CASSPTSGGSYEQYF. CDR3 nucleotide sequence: TGCGCCAGCAGCCCGACTAGCGGGGGGTCCTACGAGCAGTACTTC.